This T cell receptor (beta chain) came from a study of shared clonotypes between healthy human individuals. Points from the study as a whole: Naive subsets typically showed greater estimated richness than memory subsets. Clonotypes not shared had lower generation probabilities than those common to all four donors. Though the depth was large, rarefaction showed that sorted-subset sequencing was incomplete.

Notes on this clone: Its specificity is not known.

TCRdb's copy holds only in-frame clones and misses some; the assay was immunoSEQ multiplex PCR. Of under 1,100,000 clones detected, more than 60% appear once; the ten largest clones hold about 1.5%. The CDR3 covers 13 residues. V lost 4 bases, J lost 2 bases, and 9 bases lay in between. The germline gives CDR1 SGHRS, CDR2 YFSETQ. This chain uses TRBV5-1 with TRBJ2-5, with a possible D match to TRBD1 (6 bases). The receptor was derived from a young man in good health. Sequencing was done on a sample of memory CD4+ T cells sorted from blood. Subset: CD45RA-negative fraction. The CDR3 DNA follows: TGCGCCAGCAGCAACAGGGCTCAAGAGACCCAGTACTTC. It encodes CASSNRAQETQYF.